This TCR beta chain was captured by sequencing in a study of T-cell reconstitution after alpha-beta-depleted transplantation in children. This clonotype was counted ten times or more. Unique molecular identifiers were incorporated into the prepared TCRbeta library. A single record per CDR3 protein comes from TCRdb applying MiXCR to the PCR reads. In the table there are over 200,000 distinct CDR3 sequences, around 10% of which are singletons. Sequencing was performed on PBMCs from the stem cell graft donor, taken from the stem cell graft. The TCR originated in a human donor who donated a stem cell graft to a child with acute lymphoblastic leukemia.

The CDR3 DNA is TGCAGCAGTCCAGGGCGGGTCAATGAGCAGTTCTTC. Its translation is CSSPGRVNEQFF. This chain uses TRBV20-1 with TRBJ2-1, with D perhaps being TRBD1 or TRBD2 (5 bases each). Looked up from germline, CDR1 is DFQATT and CDR2 is SNEGSKA (reference sequence). CDR3 length: 12 amino acids.